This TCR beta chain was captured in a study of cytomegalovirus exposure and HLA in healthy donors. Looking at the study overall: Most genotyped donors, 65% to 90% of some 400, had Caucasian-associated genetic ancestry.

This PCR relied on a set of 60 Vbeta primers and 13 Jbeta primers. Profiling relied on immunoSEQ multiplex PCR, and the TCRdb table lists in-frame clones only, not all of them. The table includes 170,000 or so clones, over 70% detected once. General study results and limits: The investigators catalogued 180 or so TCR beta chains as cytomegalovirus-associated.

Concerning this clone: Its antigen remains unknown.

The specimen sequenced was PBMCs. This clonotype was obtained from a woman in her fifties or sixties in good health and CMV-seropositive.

The CDR3 loop is CATSRRSSGGAYNEQFF. The CDR3 bases are TGTGCCACCAGCAGGCGCTCCAGCGGGGGGGCCTACAATGAGCAGTTCTTC. The chain employs TRBV15 and TRBJ2-1, with TRBD2 matching over 10 bases. The germline V gene has CDR1 LNHNV and CDR2 YYDKDF (reference sequence). Unmatched junction bases numbered 7, after V lost 3 bases and J lost 2 bases. CDR3 length equals 17 residues. The variable domain in full, completed from reference TRBV15 and TRBJ2-1, reads DAMVIQNPRYQVTQFGKPVTLSCSQTLNHNVMYWYQQKSSQAPKLLFHYYDKDFNNEADTPDNFQSRRPNTSFCFLDIRSPGLGDTAMYLCATSRRSSGGAYNEQFFGPGTRLTVL.